This T cell receptor (beta chain) was sequenced during a study of blood T cell repertoires in COVID-19. At the level of the study: Sites across the United States, Italy and Spain contributed samples from acute and convalescent COVID-19. In each case, the material was cDNA or gDNA derived from T cells, B-cell-depleted T cells, or PBMCs.

Per the original methods: Researchers report that nucleated cell counts were estimated from reference gene primer amplification. Using immunoSEQ multiplex PCR, the repertoire was profiled, and TCRdb retains in-frame clones only, with some absent. That table supplies the V and J calls and clone size; D and trimming were determined from the DNA. The repertoire has 70,000 to 100,000 clones, 90% of them found once; the top ten carry roughly 4.5%. The germline gives CDR1 KGHSH, CDR2 LQKENI. Trimming shortened V by 2 bases and J by 3 bases, and 10 bases separated the two germline ends. This CDR3 region has 15 residues.

The TCR sequence derives from a woman aged 80 or over with active or convalescent COVID-19. The sequenced sample was peripheral blood. The V call is TRBV18, the J call TRBJ1-4; TRBD1 is a possible D gene (5 bases). CDR3 protein: CASSPTGRANEKLFF. In nucleotides, the CDR3 is TGTGCCAGCTCACCAACAGGCCGGGCTAATGAAAAACTGTTTTTT.